This T cell receptor (beta chain) was obtained from a study of T cells after posttransplantation cyclophosphamide. Sequenced by immunoSEQ multiplex PCR; TCRdb stores in-frame clones only, minus some. In the table there are tens of thousands of clones, around 86% of which are singletons. This clone has just one count. Controls had myeloablative marrow grafts with methotrexate and calcineurin inhibitor, sampled at 1 year. CDR3 length: 14 amino acids. CDR1 is LNHDA and CDR2 is SQIVND in the germline V gene (reference sequence). The germline V and J ends were trimmed by 3 bases and 5 bases, with 13 bases remaining between them.

This clonotype was sampled from a female patient aged 30 to 45 who received an allogeneic stem cell transplant from an unrelated donor, was CMV-positive, and had acute and chronic GVHD. The T cells may partly be graft donor cells. This chain joins TRBV19 and TRBJ1-1; maybe TRBD1 (6 bases). Material: PBMCs, obtained 362 days after allogeneic stem cell transplant with calcineurin inhibitor and methotrexate. CDR3: CASSINRASTEAFF. The CDR3 DNA reads as TGTGCCAGTAGTATTAACAGGGCGAGTACTGAAGCTTTCTTT.